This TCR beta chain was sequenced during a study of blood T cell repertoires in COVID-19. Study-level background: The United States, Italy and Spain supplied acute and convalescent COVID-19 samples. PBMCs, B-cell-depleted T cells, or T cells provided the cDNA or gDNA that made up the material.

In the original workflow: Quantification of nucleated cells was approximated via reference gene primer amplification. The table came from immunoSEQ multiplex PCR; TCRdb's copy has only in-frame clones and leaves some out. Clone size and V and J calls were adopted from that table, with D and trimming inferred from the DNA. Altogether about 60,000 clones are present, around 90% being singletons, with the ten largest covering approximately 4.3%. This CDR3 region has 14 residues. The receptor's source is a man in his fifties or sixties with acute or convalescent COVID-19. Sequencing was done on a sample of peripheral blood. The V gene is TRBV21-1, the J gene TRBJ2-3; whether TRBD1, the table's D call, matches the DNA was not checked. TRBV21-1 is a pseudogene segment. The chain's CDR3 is CASSKDRGPDTQYF. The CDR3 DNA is TGTGCCAGCAGCAAGGACAGGGGGCCAGATACGCAGTATTTT.